This T cell receptor (beta chain) was captured in a study of control samples from healthy donors and cancer patients. This clone has a single count. V gave up 2 bases and J gave up 7 bases, with 12 bases separating them. The CDR3 is made up of 13 amino acids. Per germline, CDR1 MNHNS and CDR2 SASEGT. Assay used: immunoSEQ multiplex PCR; TCRdb lists only in-frame clones, some missing. The data contain 98,000 or so clones, around 80% of them singletons. This TCR was recovered from a man aged 60 to 69 in good health. Sequenced material: blood. The V gene is TRBV6-1, the J gene TRBJ2-7; tentatively, D is TRBD2 (6 bases). The CDR3 DNA reads TGTGCCAGCAGTGAAACGGAGCGGGTTGAGCAGTACTTC. It yields the protein CASSETERVEQYF.